The 22 T cell receptor beta chains given below trace back to one sample, sequenced in a study of technical replicates of blood from several donors. Sequenced by immunoSEQ multiplex PCR; TCRdb stores in-frame clones only, minus some. The sample lists 50,000 or so clones, about 90% occurring once. Sequenced sample: PBMCs. The receptors were gathered from a human donor in good health. Some clones in this sample may be carry-over from other donors' samples.

The chain joins TRBV14 to TRBJ1-1; 8 bases agree with TRBD1. This CDR3 spans 14 amino acids. From germline, CDR1 is SGHDN and CDR2 FVKESK. Trimming removed 4 bases from V and 4 bases from J; junction bases left unmatched: 5. This chain's CDR3 is CASSPNRGGTEAFF. The CDR3 region has the DNA TGTGCCAGCAGCCCCAACAGGGGGGGCACTGAAGCTTTCTTT. Full variable domain (outside the CDR3, taken from reference TRBV14 and TRBJ1-1): EAGVTQFPSHSVIEKGQTVTLRCDPISGHDNLYWYRRVMGKEIKFLLHFVKESKQDESGMPNNRFLAERTGGTYSTLKVQPAELEDSGVYFCASSPNRGGTEAFFGQGTRLTVV.

The V gene is TRBV18, the J gene TRBJ1-2, with D unclear. Germline V gene lookup returns CDR1 KGHSH and CDR2 LQKENI. The CDR3 is made up of 13 amino acids. Trimming took off 3 bases at V and 7 bases at J, with 12 bases between the two ends. As DNA, the CDR3 is TGTGCCAGCTCACCTTACGACATGAGTGGCTACACCTTC. Translated, it gives CASSPYDMSGYTF.

This chain links TRBV5-6 with TRBJ1-6; D remains unclear. Trimming took 0 bases from V and 0 from J, leaving 16 bases between them. Germline V gene data show CDR1 as SGHDT and CDR2 as YYEEEE. The CDR3 length is 19 residues. The CDR3 nucleotides read TGTGCCAGCAGCTTGGGTTTCGGGAGGGAGAGCTCCTATAATTCACCCCTCCACTTT. Protein: CASSLGFGRESSYNSPLHF.

This clone was recorded only once. This chain joins TRBV7-9 and TRBJ1-3; D not certain. The V gene's germline CDR1 is SEHNR and CDR2 FQNEAQ (reference sequence). The CDR3 runs to 17 residues. The V end lost 5 bases, the J end lost 2 bases, and 19 bases lay between the germline ends. The CDR3 reads CASSGNLGIGTGNTIYF. The CDR3 DNA follows: TGTGCCAGCAGCGGAAACCTTGGTATCGGGACTGGAAACACCATATATTTT.

This chain connects TRBV9 to TRBJ2-7, with TRBD1 matching 8 bases. The ends lost 8 bases at V and 3 bases at J; junction bases unmatched: 10. CDR3 length: 14 residues. In germline, CDR1 is SGDLS, CDR2 YYNGEE. CDR3 nucleotides: TGTGCCAGATGGGGGACAGGTGAGAACTACGAGCAGTACTTC. This sequence encodes CARWGTGENYEQYF.

This chain links TRBV6-5 with TRBJ1-5, with 7 bases fitting TRBD1. Per germline, CDR1 MNHEY and CDR2 SVGAGI. With V trimmed by 5 bases and J by 2 bases, 6 bases remained unmatched. The CDR3 covers 15 residues. The CDR3 DNA reads as TGTGCCAGCAGTGTAGGGGGCGCAGGCAATCAGCCCCAGCATTTT. It encodes CASSVGGAGNQPQHF.

The rearrangement uses TRBV5-1 and TRBJ1-2, with TRBD1 matching 12 bases. The junction had 4 bases not matched to a gene; V was cut back by 1 base and J by 6 bases. Germline CDR1 SGHRS, CDR2 YFSETQ. CDR3 length equals 15 residues. DNA of the CDR3: TGCGCCAGCAGCTTGCTGGGACAGGGGGCGAATGGCTACACCTTC. This sequence encodes CASSLLGQGANGYTF.

The chain is built from TRBV18 and TRBJ2-7; 7 bases are a match to TRBD2. J lost 0 bases, V lost 3 bases, and 2 bases had no gene match. The CDR3 length is 14 residues. Germline values: CDR1 KGHSH, CDR2 LQKENI. CDR3 nucleotides: TGTGCCAGCTCACCTGGGACTACCTCCTACGAGCAGTACTTC. This encodes CASSPGTTSYEQYF.

This chain uses TRBV19 with TRBJ1-5, with a weak D call TRBD1 (5 bases). Germline V lookup: CDR1 LNHDA, CDR2 SQIVND (reference sequence). The CDR3 has 15 amino acids. V lost 7 bases and J 4 bases, leaving 17 bases between the germline ends. The CDR3 coding sequence is TGTGCCAGTAATTCAGTACAGGCGAGAAATCAGCCCCAGCATTTT. Its protein product is CASNSVQARNQPQHF.

The rearrangement uses TRBV9 and TRBJ2-1; TRBD2 aligns across 8 bases. V was pared by 4 bases and J by 9 bases, with 9 bases of the junction left unmatched. CDR1 and CDR2 from the germline V gene are SGDLS and YYNGEE. The CDR3 extends over 14 amino acids. The DNA for the CDR3 is TGTGCCAGCAGCAGAGCGGGCGGGGGGCTTGAGCAGTTCTTC. As protein: CASSRAGGGLEQFF. Together with reference TRBV9 and TRBJ2-1, the CDR3 gives the full variable domain: DSGVTQTPKHLITATGQRVTLRCSPRSGDLSVYWYQQSLDQGLQFLIQYYNGEERAKGNILERFSAQQFPDLHSELNLSSLELGDSALYFCASSRAGGGLEQFFGPGTRLTVL.

The V and J genes are TRBV28 and TRBJ2-7, with a weak D call TRBD1 (5 bases). The germline V and J ends were trimmed by 4 bases and 4 bases, with 11 bases remaining between them. Germline CDR1 is MDHEN and CDR2 is SYDVKM. The CDR3 covers 13 residues. The CDR3: CASSSRVGYEQYF. The CDR3 bases are TGTGCCAGCAGTTCCAGGGTGGGTTACGAGCAGTACTTC.

This chain uses TRBV30 with TRBJ2-3; D may be TRBD1 (5 bases). The CDR3 has 13 amino acids. The V gene lost 2 bases and the J gene lost 5 bases, with 11 bases spanning the gap. Germline V CDR1 and CDR2: GTSNPN, SVGIG (reference sequence). CDR3 protein: CAWSSRVGDTQYF. In nucleotides, the CDR3 is TGTGCCTGGAGTAGCAGGGTCGGAGATACGCAGTATTTT.

The rearrangement links TRBV5-1 to TRBJ1-5; D is perhaps TRBD1 (5 bases). The germline V gene encodes CDR1 SGHRS and CDR2 YFSETQ. Trimming removed 3 bases from V and 2 bases from J, with 15 bases in between. The CDR3 is 16 amino acids. In DNA, the CDR3 is TGCGCCAGCAGCTCGGAGCCGGGGGAGGGCAATCAGCCCCAGCATTTT. Amino acids: CASSSEPGEGNQPQHF.

This clone appeared a single time. The chain recombines TRBV4-2 with TRBJ2-7; a possible D gene is TRBD1 (6 bases). Trimming cost V 1 base and J 4 bases, with 14 bases left between them. This CDR3 has 15 residues. Germline loops: CDR1 LGHNA, CDR2 YNFKEQ. The CDR3 sequence: CASSQAPGVQYEQYF. In DNA form, the CDR3 reads TGTGCCAGCAGCCAAGCCCCAGGGGTCCAGTACGAGCAGTACTTC.

This chain joins TRBV19 and TRBJ2-7, with 9 bases lining up with TRBD2. This CDR3 comprises 14 residues. Per the germline V gene, CDR1 is LNHDA and CDR2 is SQIVND (reference sequence). V trimming: 6 bases; J trimming: 3 bases; junction bases outside the gene matches: 6. The CDR3: CASRVAGGHYEQYF. The CDR3 nucleotides read TGTGCCAGTAGGGTCGCGGGGGGGCACTACGAGCAGTACTTC.

J is TRBJ2-2 and V is TRBV7-2, with TRBD1 matching over 10 bases. The CDR3 totals 16 residues. Germline trimming cut 7 bases from V and 6 bases from J; bases unmatched to any gene: 11. Germline V gives CDR1 SGHTA, CDR2 FQGNSA. The CDR3 bases are TGTGCCAGCAAGCAAGCCGGGACAGGGGTAGCCGGGGAGCTGTTTTTT. Protein sequence: CASKQAGTGVAGELFF.

In this sample, this clone turned up once. The rearrangement joins TRBV19 to TRBJ1-6; 8 positions match TRBD1. The V and J ends lost 7 bases and 4 bases, in that order; junction bases with no gene match: 24. CDR3 size: 21 residues. CDR1 and CDR2 (germline): LNHDA, SQIVND (reference sequence). As DNA, the CDR3 is TGTGCCAGTACCGAAACCGCCCCCAGCAGGGGGCACGCGCTTTATAATTCACCCCTCCACTTT. It translates to CASTETAPSRGHALYNSPLHF. The complete variable domain, with remaining parts taken from reference TRBV19 and TRBJ1-6, reads DGGITQSPKYLFRKEGQNVTLSCEQNLNHDAMYWYRQDPGQGLRLIYYSQIVNDFQKGDIAEGYSVSREKKESFPLTVTSAQKNPTAFYLCASTETAPSRGHALYNSPLHFGNGTRLTVT.

The rearrangement links TRBV5-4 to TRBJ2-5; 9 bases map to TRBD1. The CDR3 extends over 16 amino acids. The V and J ends lost 5 bases and 2 bases, in that order; junction bases with no gene match: 10. The germline V gene has CDR1 SGHNT and CDR2 YYREEE (reference sequence). The CDR3 spells CASRETGGAGQETQYF. DNA for the CDR3: TGTGCCAGCAGGGAAACAGGGGGCGCGGGGCAAGAGACCCAGTACTTC.

This chain connects TRBV7-9 to TRBJ2-1, with 7 bases lining up with TRBD1. CDR1 and CDR2 (germline): SEHNR, FQNEAQ (reference sequence). This CDR3 has 15 residues. The ends lost 5 bases at V and 9 bases at J; junction bases unmatched: 13. As DNA, the CDR3 is TGTGCCAGCAGCCTCGGACAGGCCGGGTCAGGTGAGCAGTTCTTC. Its protein product is CASSLGQAGSGEQFF.

V and J are TRBV6-6 and TRBJ2-1; 11 bases are a match to TRBD1. The V gene end was trimmed by 5 bases and the J gene end by 4 bases; junction bases not matched to a gene: 7. CDR1 is MNHNY and CDR2 is SVGAGI in the germline V gene (reference sequence). The CDR3 loop spans 16 amino acids. CDR3 residues: CASSLSRDRGYNEQFF. CDR3 sequence (DNA): TGTGCCAGCAGTCTTTCCCGGGACAGGGGGTACAATGAGCAGTTCTTC.

Remarks on this clone: Mismatch with germline at one junction end may stem from a read error. The chain recombines TRBV2 with TRBJ2-7; 12 bases map to TRBD2. Germline V lookup: CDR1 SNHLY, CDR2 FYNNEI. This CDR3 comprises 14 residues. The CDR3 DNA reads as TGTGCCAGCACTGAAACTAGCGGGAGGTACGAGCAGTACTTC. Residues: CASTETSGRYEQYF.

The V gene is TRBV7-2, the J gene TRBJ1-1; tentatively, D is TRBD1 (5 bases). The CDR3 is 14 amino acids. V was cut by 5 bases and J by 2 bases, with 12 bases left in between. Germline assignment: CDR1 SGHTA and CDR2 FQGNSA. The chain's CDR3 is CASSPVGGNTEAFF. The CDR3 DNA follows: TGTGCCAGCAGCCCCGTGGGGGGAAACACTGAAGCTTTCTTT. The full variable domain, its missing parts supplied by reference TRBV7-2 and TRBJ1-1, is GAGVSQSPSNKVTEKGKDVELRCDPISGHTALYWYRQSLGQGLEFLIYFQGNSAPDKSGLPSDRFSAERTGGSVSTLTIQRTQQEDSAVYLCASSPVGGNTEAFFGQGTRLTVV.